A selection of T cell receptor beta chains follows, all from one sample in a study of metastatic and nonmetastatic thyroid tumors. TCRdb re-clonotyped the PCR reads via MiXCR. The sample has 25,000 to 35,000 clones; roughly 17% are singletons. Specimen: blood. The receptors were gathered from a female donor with papillary thyroid cancer or a benign thyroid nodule (not recorded which). Some clones in this sample may be carry-over from other donors' samples. Each CDR3 is given with its conserved first and last residue. The D gene is left open where the match is weak. Only part of the rows carry a size: once, few, many, or a class if the clone is expanded.

V,size,J,D,CDR3,DNA
TRBV6-1,NA,TRBJ1-4,NA,CASSGTGTNEKLFF,TGTGCCAGCAGTGGGACCGGGACCAATGAAAAACTGTTTTTT
TRBV11-2,many,TRBJ1-1,NA,CASSLDLMRGEAFF,TGTGCCAGCAGCTTAGATCTAATGAGGGGTGAAGCTTTCTTT
TRBV19,NA,TRBJ2-7,TRBD1,CASSPSDRVTFEQYF,TGTGCCAGTAGTCCCTCCGACAGGGTAACGTTCGAGCAGTACTTC
TRBV20-1,many,TRBJ2-7,NA,CSARSTSYEQYF,TGCAGTGCTAGATCCACCTCCTACGAGCAGTACTTC
TRBV4-1,NA,TRBJ1-4,NA,CASSQPRLAPGNEKLFF,TGCGCCAGCAGCCAACCCCGCCTCGCCCCGGGGAATGAAAAACTGTTTTTT
TRBV2,many,TRBJ1-2,NA,CASSDKGRTANYGYTF,TGTGCCAGCAGTGACAAGGGTCGGACAGCTAACTATGGCTACACCTTC
TRBV7-6,many,TRBJ2-3,NA,CASSRGGPSTDTQYF,TGTGCCAGCAGCCGAGGAGGGCCTAGCACAGATACGCAGTATTTT
TRBV7-3,once,TRBJ2-2,NA,CASSLSGGRTGELFF,TGTGCCAGCAGCTTATCCGGGGGCAGAACCGGGGAGCTGTTTTTT
TRBV6-6,medium-sized,TRBJ1-6,NA,CASSYSGRDSPLHF,TGTGCCAGCAGTTACTCCGGAAGAGATTCACCCCTCCACTTT
TRBV12-3/TRBV12-4,few,TRBJ2-5,NA,CASSLGGAVTQYF,TGTGCCAGCAGCTTAGGCGGGGCGGTGACCCAGTACTTC
TRBV19,NA,TRBJ1-3,NA,CASTPDRSGNTIYF,TGTGCCAGTACTCCTGACCGCTCTGGAAACACCATATATTTT
TRBV28,many,TRBJ1-6,NA,CASKRGHNSPLHF,TGTGCCAGCAAACGGGGGCACAATTCACCCCTCCACTTT
TRBV7-9,many,TRBJ1-2,TRBD1,CASGDREEMSGYTF,TGTGCCAGCGGTGACAGGGAAGAAATGTCTGGCTACACCTTC
TRBV4-1,many,TRBJ2-2,NA,CASSQGDRPGELFF,TGCGCCAGCAGCCAGGGGGATCGTCCCGGGGAGCTGTTTTTT
TRBV6-1,many,TRBJ1-1,NA,CASSEEGQRNTEAFF,TGTGCCAGCAGTGAGGAGGGACAACGGAACACTGAAGCTTTCTTT
TRBV6-1,medium-sized,TRBJ1-6,TRBD1,CASRGGTGGNNSPLHF,TGTGCCAGCAGGGGGGGGACAGGGGGTAATAATTCACCCCTCCACTTT
TRBV5-1,many,TRBJ1-1,NA,CASSQPGLGTEAFF,TGCGCCAGCAGCCAGCCGGGCCTAGGGACTGAAGCTTTCTTT
TRBV20-1,many,TRBJ1-1,TRBD1,CSAKRGPMNTEAFF,TGCAGTGCTAAGAGGGGGCCTATGAACACTGAAGCTTTCTTT
TRBV5-1,many,TRBJ2-1,TRBD2,CASSGGSGAYNEQFF,TGCGCCAGCAGCGGGGGGAGCGGGGCCTACAATGAGCAGTTCTTC
TRBV7-2,NA,TRBJ2-2,TRBD1,CACRQGENTGELFF,TGTGCCTGTCGACAGGGAGAGAACACCGGGGAGCTGTTTTTT
TRBV18,NA,TRBJ2-1,NA,CASSPATGRNEQFF,TGTGCCAGCTCACCCGCGACAGGGAGGAATGAGCAGTTCTTC
TRBV4-2,NA,TRBJ2-2,NA,CASSQDRYSTGELFF,TGTGCCAGCAGCCAAGATAGGTACAGCACCGGGGAGCTGTTTTTT
TRBV6-1,few,TRBJ1-1,NA,CASSRDPLNTEAFF,TGTGCCAGCAGCCGGGACCCCCTGAACACTGAAGCTTTCTTT
TRBV19,many,TRBJ1-1,NA,CASSIGGGTKISAFF,TGTGCCAGTAGTATAGGAGGGGGGACAAAAATTTCGGCTTTCTTT
TRBV5-1,many,TRBJ1-2,NA,CASSLRDGNYGYTF,TGCGCCAGCAGCTTGCGGGACGGGAACTATGGCTACACCTTC
TRBV5-6,many,TRBJ1-1,NA,CASSRRGVKAFF,TGTGCCAGCAGCCGGCGAGGGGTGAAAGCTTTCTTT
TRBV15,few,TRBJ2-1,TRBD1,CATRRAPGQGYNEQFF,TGTGCCACCAGAAGAGCCCCGGGACAGGGGTACAATGAGCAGTTCTTC
TRBV5-8,many,TRBJ2-1,TRBD2,CASSTGLAGGFDEQFF,TGTGCCAGCAGCACAGGGCTAGCGGGAGGATTCGATGAGCAGTTCTTC
TRBV6-5,medium-sized,TRBJ1-2,NA,CASSYGAGANYGYTF,TGTGCCAGCAGTTACGGGGCAGGAGCCAACTATGGCTACACCTTC
TRBV28,NA,TRBJ2-6,NA,CASSFVGAGANVLTF,TGTGCCAGCAGTTTCGTAGGGGCCGGGGCCAACGTCCTGACTTTC
TRBV12-3/TRBV12-4,many,TRBJ2-1,NA,CASSLMGFYNEQFF,TGTGCCAGCAGTTTGATGGGATTCTACAATGAGCAGTTCTTC
TRBV11-3,many,TRBJ2-7,TRBD2,CASSLGLAGAKYEQYF,TGTGCCAGCAGTTTGGGACTAGCGGGAGCCAAATACGAGCAGTACTTC